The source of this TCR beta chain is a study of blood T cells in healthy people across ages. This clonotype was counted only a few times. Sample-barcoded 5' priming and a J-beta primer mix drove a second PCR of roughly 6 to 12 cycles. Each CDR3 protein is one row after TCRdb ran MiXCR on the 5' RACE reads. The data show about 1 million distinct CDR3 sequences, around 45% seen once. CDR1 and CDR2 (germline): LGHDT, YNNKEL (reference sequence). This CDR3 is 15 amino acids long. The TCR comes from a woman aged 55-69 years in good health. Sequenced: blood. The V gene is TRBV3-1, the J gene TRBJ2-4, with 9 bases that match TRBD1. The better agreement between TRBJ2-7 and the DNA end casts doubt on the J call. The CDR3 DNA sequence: TGTGCCAGCAGCCAAGACACAGGGGGCCTTTACGAGCAGTACTTC. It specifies CASSQDTGGLYEQYF.